This T cell receptor (beta chain) emerged from a study of Ad26.COV2.S vaccination and SARS-CoV-2 variants. The wider study: Once, or twice with 56 days between doses, Ad26.COV2.S was given intramuscularly.

Regarding treatment: about 20 received Ad26.COV2.S at low or high dose, single or two shots; several received placebo; per-sample allocation not given. Following the first vaccine or placebo injection, samples were taken on day 63. Aged 18-55 years, donor was enrolled in Boston in 2020. The germline V gene encodes CDR1 LGHDT and CDR2 YNNKEL (reference sequence). V was pared by 3 bases and J by 2 bases, with 10 bases between. The length of the CDR3 is 14 residues. TCRdb keeps only in-frame clones here, not all; method: immunoSEQ multiplex PCR. Altogether about 400,000 clones are present, about 88% being singletons, with the ten largest covering 1.5% to 2%.

The TCR was taken from a person aged 18-65 years who received the Ad26.COV2.S COVID-19 vaccine or a placebo. The chain couples TRBV3-1 (or the pseudogene TRBV3-2) to TRBJ1-2, with unresolved D. This material consisted of peripheral blood, taken in a trial of Ad26.COV2.S vaccine versus placebo. The CDR3 DNA reads as TGTGCCAGCAGCCAGCGTAGTTCCAACTATGGCTACACCTTC. This encodes CASSQRSSNYGYTF.